What follows is one T cell receptor beta chain and its context. What it binds is unknown. The entry originates in a study of T cell responses to AZD1222 COVID-19 vaccine. Whole-study results and caveats: Dominant at 160-218 and 743-854, vaccine-associated CD4 TCRs also spanned spike. Only a handful of people who got AZD1222 tested seropositive at baseline. Clonal diversity was possibly underestimated; the donors were predominantly white British and more often female.

Sequencing was performed with immunoSEQ multiplex PCR; in TCRdb, only in-frame clones are kept and a portion is missing. The top ten clones hold roughly 4% of a sample with around 140,000 clones, roughly 90% of them seen once. CDR3 length: 15 amino acids. With V trimmed by 1 base and J by 6 bases, 8 bases remained unmatched. Germline V gives CDR1 LNHNV, CDR2 YYDKDF (reference sequence). The starting material was peripheral blood, obtained 28 days after the second AZD1222 dose. The TCR sequence derives from an adult who received the AZD1222 COVID-19 vaccine. The rearrangement joins TRBV15 to TRBJ2-7, with TRBD2 matching over 8 bases. The chain's CDR3 is CATSRARGLGLEQYF. Written as DNA, the CDR3 is TGTGCCACCAGCAGAGCCCGGGGACTAGGTCTCGAGCAGTACTTC.